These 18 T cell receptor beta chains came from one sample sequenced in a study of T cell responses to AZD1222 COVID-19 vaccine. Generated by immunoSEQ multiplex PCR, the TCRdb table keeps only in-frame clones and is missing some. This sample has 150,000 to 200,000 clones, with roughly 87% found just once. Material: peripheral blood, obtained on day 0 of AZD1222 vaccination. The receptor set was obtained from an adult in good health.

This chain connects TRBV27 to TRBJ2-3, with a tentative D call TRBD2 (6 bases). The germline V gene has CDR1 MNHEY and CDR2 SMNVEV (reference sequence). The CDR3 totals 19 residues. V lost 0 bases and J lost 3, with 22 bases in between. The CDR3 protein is CASSLSINARGIGTDTQYF. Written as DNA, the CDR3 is TGTGCCAGCAGTTTATCGATAAACGCACGGGGGATTGGGACAGATACGCAGTATTTT.

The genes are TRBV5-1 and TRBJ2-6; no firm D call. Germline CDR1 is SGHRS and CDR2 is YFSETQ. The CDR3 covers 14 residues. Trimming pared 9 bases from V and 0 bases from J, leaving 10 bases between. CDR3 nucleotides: TGCGCCACCAAAAGTAGCTCTGGGGCCAACGTCCTGACTTTC. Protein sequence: CATKSSSGANVLTF.

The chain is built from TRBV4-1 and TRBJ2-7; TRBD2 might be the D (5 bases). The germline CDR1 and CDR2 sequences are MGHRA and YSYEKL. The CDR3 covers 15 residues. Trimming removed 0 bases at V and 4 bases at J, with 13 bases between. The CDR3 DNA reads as TGCGCCAGCAGCCAAGATCGGGGTGGTTTTTACGAGCAGTACTTC. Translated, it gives CASSQDRGGFYEQYF.

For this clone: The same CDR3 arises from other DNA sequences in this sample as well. The CDR3 DNA sequence: TGTGCCACCCACAGTAACACTGAAGCTTTCTTT. The encoded protein is CATHSNTEAFF. The chain uses TRBV6-6 and TRBJ1-1; D unclear. V lost 10 bases to trimming and J lost 2 bases, with 8 bases between them. CDR3 size: 11 residues. CDR1 and CDR2 (germline): MNHNY, SVGAGI (reference sequence).

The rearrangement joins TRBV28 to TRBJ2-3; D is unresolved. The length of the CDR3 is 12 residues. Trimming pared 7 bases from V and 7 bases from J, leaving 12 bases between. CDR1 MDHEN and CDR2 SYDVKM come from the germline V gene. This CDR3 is CASTLSRNTQYF. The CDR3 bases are TGTGCCAGCACCCTGTCCCGGAATACGCAGTATTTT.

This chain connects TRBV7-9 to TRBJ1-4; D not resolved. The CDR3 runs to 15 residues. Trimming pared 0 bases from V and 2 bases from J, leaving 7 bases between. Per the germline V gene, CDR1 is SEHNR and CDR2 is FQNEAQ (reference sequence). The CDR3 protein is CASSLAEATNEKLFF. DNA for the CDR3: TGTGCCAGCAGCTTAGCGGAGGCGACTAATGAAAAACTGTTTTTT.

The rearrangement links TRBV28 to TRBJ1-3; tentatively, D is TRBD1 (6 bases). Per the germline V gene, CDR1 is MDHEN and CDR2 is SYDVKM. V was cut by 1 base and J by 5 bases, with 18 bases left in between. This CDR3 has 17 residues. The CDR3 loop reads CASSLSTTGSRRNTIYF. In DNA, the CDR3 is TGTGCCAGCAGTTTATCCACAACAGGGTCACGAAGAAACACCATATATTTT.

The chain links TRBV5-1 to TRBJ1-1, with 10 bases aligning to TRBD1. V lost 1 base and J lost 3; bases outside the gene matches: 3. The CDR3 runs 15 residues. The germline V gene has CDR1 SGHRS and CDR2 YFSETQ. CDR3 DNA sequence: TGCGCCAGCAGCTTGCCCGGGACAGGGGACACTGAAGCTTTCTTT. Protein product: CASSLPGTGDTEAFF.

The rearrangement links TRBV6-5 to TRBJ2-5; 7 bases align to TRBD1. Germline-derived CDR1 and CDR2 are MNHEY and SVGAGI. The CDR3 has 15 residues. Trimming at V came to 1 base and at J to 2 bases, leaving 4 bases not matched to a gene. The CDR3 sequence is CASSYLWTGQETQYF. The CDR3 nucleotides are TGTGCCAGCAGTTACTTGTGGACAGGACAAGAGACCCAGTACTTC.

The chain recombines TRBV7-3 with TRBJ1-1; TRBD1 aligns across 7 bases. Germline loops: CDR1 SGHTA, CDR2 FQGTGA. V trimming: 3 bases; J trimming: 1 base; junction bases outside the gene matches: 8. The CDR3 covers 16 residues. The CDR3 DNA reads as TGTGCCAGCAGCTTGACAGGGACAGTGGGGAACACTGAAGCTTTCTTT. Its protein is CASSLTGTVGNTEAFF.

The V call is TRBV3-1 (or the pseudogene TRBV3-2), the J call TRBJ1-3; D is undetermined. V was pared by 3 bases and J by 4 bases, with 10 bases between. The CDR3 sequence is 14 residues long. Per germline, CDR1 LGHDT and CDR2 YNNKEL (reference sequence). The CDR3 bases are TGTGCCAGCAGCCAGTGGGTGTTCGGAAACACCATATATTTT. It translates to CASSQWVFGNTIYF.

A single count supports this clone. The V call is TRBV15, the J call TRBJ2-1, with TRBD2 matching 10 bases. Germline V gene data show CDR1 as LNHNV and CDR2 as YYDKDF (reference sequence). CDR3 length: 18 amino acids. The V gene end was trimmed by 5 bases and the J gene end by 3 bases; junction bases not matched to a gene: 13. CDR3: CATSVIRGLARDYNEQFF. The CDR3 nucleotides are TGTGCCACCAGCGTTATACGGGGACTAGCGCGTGACTACAATGAGCAGTTCTTC.

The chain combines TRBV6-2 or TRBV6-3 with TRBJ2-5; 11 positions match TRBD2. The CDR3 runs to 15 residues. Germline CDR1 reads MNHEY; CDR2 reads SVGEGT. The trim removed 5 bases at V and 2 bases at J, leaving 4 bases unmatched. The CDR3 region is CASSERTSGQETQYF. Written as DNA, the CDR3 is TGTGCCAGCAGTGAGAGGACTAGCGGGCAAGAGACCCAGTACTTC.

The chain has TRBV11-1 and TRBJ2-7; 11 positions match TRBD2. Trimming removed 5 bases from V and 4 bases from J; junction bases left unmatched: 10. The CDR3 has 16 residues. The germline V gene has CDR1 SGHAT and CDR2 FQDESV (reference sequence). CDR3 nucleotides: TGTGCCAGCAGCCCAACGTTGGGACTAGCGGATTACGAGCAGTACTTC. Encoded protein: CASSPTLGLADYEQYF. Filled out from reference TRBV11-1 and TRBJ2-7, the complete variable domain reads EAEVAQSPRYKITEKSQAVAFWCDPISGHATLYWYRQILGQGPELLVQFQDESVVDDSQLPKDRFSAERLKGVDSTLKIQPAELGDSAMYLCASSPTLGLADYEQYFGPGTRLTVT.

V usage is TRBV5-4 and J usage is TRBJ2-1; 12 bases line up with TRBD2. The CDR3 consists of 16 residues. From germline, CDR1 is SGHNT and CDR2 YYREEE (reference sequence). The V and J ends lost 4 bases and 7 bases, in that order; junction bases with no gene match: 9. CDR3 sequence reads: CASSRIPGLAGNEQFF. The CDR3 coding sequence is TGTGCCAGCAGCCGAATTCCGGGACTAGCGGGTAATGAGCAGTTCTTC.

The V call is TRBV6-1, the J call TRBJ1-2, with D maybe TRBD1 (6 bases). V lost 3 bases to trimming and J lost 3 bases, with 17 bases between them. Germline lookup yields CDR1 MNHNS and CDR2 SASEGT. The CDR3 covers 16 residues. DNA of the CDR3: TGTGCCAGCAGTGAGGGACAAACGGATCTGGACTATGGCTACACCTTC. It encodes CASSEGQTDLDYGYTF.

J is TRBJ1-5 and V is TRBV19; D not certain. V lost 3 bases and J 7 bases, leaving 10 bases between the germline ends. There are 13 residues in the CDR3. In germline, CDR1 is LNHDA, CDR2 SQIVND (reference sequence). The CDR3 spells CASSIHVVQPQHF. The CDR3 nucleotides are TGTGCCAGTAGTATTCATGTGGTCCAGCCCCAGCATTTT.

The CDR3 is CASSVGLAVSYEQYF. The CDR3 region has the DNA TGTGCCAGCAGTGTGGGACTAGCGGTCTCCTACGAGCAGTACTTC. This chain uses TRBV2 with TRBJ2-7, with 11 bases identical to TRBD2. The V gene's germline CDR1 is SNHLY and CDR2 FYNNEI. This CDR3 is built from 15 residues. J gave up 0 bases and V 4 bases, and 2 bases lay outside the gene matches. The whole variable domain, filled in from reference TRBV2 and TRBJ2-7, reads EPEVTQTPSHQVTQMGQEVILRCVPISNHLYFYWYRQILGQKVEFLVSFYNNEISEKSEIFDDQFSVERPDGSNFTLKIRSTKLEDSAMYFCASSVGLAVSYEQYFGPGTRLTVT.